This is a list of T cell receptor beta chains from one sample in a study of blood T cells in healthy people across ages. TCRdb re-called the 5' RACE reads through MiXCR, storing one row per CDR3 protein. The sample includes approximately 730,000 distinct CDR3 sequences, roughly 50% of them seen just once. Sequencing was carried out using blood. Receptors were obtained from a man older than 75 in good health. Each CDR3 is given with its conserved first and last residue. The order of the fields is J gene, V gene, D gene, clone size, CDR3 protein, CDR3 DNA. D genes are given only for firm matches. Not every row has a clone size; where given, it reads once, few, many or a size class.

J gene: TRBJ2-3
V gene: TRBV24-1
D gene: .
clone size: .
CDR3 protein: CATSETRTGPSTDTQYF
CDR3 DNA: TGTGCCACCAGTGAGACCCGGACTGGACCTAGCACAGATACGCAGTATTTT

J gene: TRBJ2-3
V gene: TRBV27
D gene: .
clone size: .
CDR3 protein: CNDRAQRVTDTQYF
CDR3 DNA: TGTAACGACAGGGCTCAGCGGGTAACAGATACGCAGTATTTT

J gene: TRBJ2-5
V gene: TRBV7-2
D gene: .
clone size: .
CDR3 protein: CASSPLGAGAQYF
CDR3 DNA: TGTGCCAGCAGCCCACTGGGAGCCGGGGCCCAGTACTTC

J gene: TRBJ2-3
V gene: TRBV7-3
D gene: TRBD2
clone size: .
CDR3 protein: CASTEGTSGGRDTQYF
CDR3 DNA: TGTGCCAGCACCGAGGGGACTAGCGGGGGTAGGGATACGCAGTATTTT

J gene: TRBJ2-1
V gene: TRBV11-2
D gene: .
clone size: .
CDR3 protein: CASSLSPLVRGPSSYNEQFF
CDR3 DNA: TGTGCCAGCAGCTTATCCCCGTTAGTTAGGGGTCCGAGCTCCTACAATGAGCAGTTCTTC

J gene: TRBJ2-7
V gene: TRBV27
D gene: TRBD1
clone size: few
CDR3 protein: CASSPITGTGEGYEQYF
CDR3 DNA: TGTGCCAGCAGTCCAATCACCGGGACAGGGGAAGGTTACGAGCAGTACTTC

J gene: TRBJ1-2
V gene: TRBV24-1
D gene: .
clone size: once
CDR3 protein: CATSDAGKGYTF
CDR3 DNA: TGTGCCACCAGTGATGCGGGAAAGGGCTACACCTTC

J gene: TRBJ2-1
V gene: TRBV7-3
D gene: TRBD2
clone size: .
CDR3 protein: CASSTSGSKNEQFF
CDR3 DNA: TGTGCCAGCAGCACTAGCGGGAGTAAGAATGAGCAGTTCTTC

J gene: TRBJ2-5
V gene: TRBV7-2
D gene: .
clone size: .
CDR3 protein: CASSSPTGPETQYF
CDR3 DNA: TGTGCCAGCAGCTCCCCCACAGGGCCAGAGACCCAGTACTTC

J gene: TRBJ2-5
V gene: TRBV24-1
D gene: TRBD1
clone size: once
CDR3 protein: CATSDPGQGKKTQYF
CDR3 DNA: TGTGCCACCAGTGACCCGGGACAGGGTAAGAAGACCCAGTACTTC

J gene: TRBJ1-2
V gene: TRBV4-1
D gene: TRBD1
clone size: few
CDR3 protein: CASSQERGHLFNYGYTF
CDR3 DNA: TGCGCCAGCAGCCAAGAAAGGGGGCATCTTTTTAACTATGGCTACACCTTC

J gene: TRBJ2-7
V gene: TRBV18
D gene: TRBD2
clone size: .
CDR3 protein: CASRRGPGLAGPNSYEQYF
CDR3 DNA: TGTGCCAGCCGCCGAGGGCCGGGACTAGCGGGACCGAACTCCTACGAGCAGTACTTC

J gene: TRBJ1-5
V gene: TRBV20-1
D gene: TRBD1
clone size: few
CDR3 protein: CSASRTGGNQPQHF
CDR3 DNA: TGCAGTGCCTCCAGGACAGGGGGAAATCAGCCCCAGCATTTT

J gene: TRBJ2-7
V gene: TRBV7-3
D gene: TRBD1
clone size: .
CDR3 protein: CASSPPDRVDEQYF
CDR3 DNA: TGTGCCAGCAGCCCCCCGGACAGGGTCGATGAGCAGTACTTC

J gene: TRBJ2-7
V gene: TRBV5-5
D gene: TRBD1
clone size: .
CDR3 protein: CASSKTGTGGALTYEQYF
CDR3 DNA: TGTGCCAGCAGCAAAACCGGGACAGGGGGAGCCCTTACCTACGAGCAGTACTTC

J gene: TRBJ2-7
V gene: TRBV28
D gene: .
clone size: .
CDR3 protein: CASSSPDWSAYEQYF
CDR3 DNA: TGTGCCAGCAGTTCCCCAGACTGGAGCGCCTACGAGCAGTACTTC

J gene: TRBJ2-6
V gene: TRBV5-1
D gene: .
clone size: .
CDR3 protein: CASSLEPSSGANVLTF
CDR3 DNA: TGCGCCAGCAGCTTGGAACCCTCGTCTGGGGCCAACGTCCTGACTTTC

J gene: TRBJ2-1
V gene: TRBV7-2
D gene: .
clone size: .
CDR3 protein: CASSVLAPRGEQFF
CDR3 DNA: TGTGCCAGCAGCGTACTAGCGCCCAGGGGTGAGCAGTTCTTC

J gene: TRBJ1-5
V gene: TRBV25-1
D gene: TRBD1
clone size: few
CDR3 protein: CASSATNQQGALNQPQHF
CDR3 DNA: TGTGCCAGCAGTGCCACAAACCAACAGGGGGCCCTCAATCAGCCCCAGCATTTT